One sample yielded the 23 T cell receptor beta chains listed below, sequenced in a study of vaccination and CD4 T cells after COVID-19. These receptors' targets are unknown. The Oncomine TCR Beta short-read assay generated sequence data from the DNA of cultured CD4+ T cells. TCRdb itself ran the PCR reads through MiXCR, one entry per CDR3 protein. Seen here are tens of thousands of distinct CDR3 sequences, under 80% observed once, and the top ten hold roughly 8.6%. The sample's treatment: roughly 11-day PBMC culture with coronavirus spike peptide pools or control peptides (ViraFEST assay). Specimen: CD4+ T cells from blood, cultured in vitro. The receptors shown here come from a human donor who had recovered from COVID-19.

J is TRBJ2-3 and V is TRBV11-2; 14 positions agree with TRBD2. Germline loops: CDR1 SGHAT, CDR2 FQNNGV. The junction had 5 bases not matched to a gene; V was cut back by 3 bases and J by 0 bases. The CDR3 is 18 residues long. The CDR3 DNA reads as TGTGCCAGCAGCTTGGGACTAGCGGGAGCGTCAAGCACAGATACGCAGTATTTT. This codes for CASSLGLAGASSTDTQYF.

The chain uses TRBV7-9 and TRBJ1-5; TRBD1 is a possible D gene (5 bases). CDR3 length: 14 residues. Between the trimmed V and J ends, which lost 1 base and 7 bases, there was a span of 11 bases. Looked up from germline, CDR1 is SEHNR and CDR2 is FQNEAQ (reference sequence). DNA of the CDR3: TGTGCCAGCAGCTTAGGGGGGTTTCGGCAGCCCCAGCATTTT. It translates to CASSLGGFRQPQHF.

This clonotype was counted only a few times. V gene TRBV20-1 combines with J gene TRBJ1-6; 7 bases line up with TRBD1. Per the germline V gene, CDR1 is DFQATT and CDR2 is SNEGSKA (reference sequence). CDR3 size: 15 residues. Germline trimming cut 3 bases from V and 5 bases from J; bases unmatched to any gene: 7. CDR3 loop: CSASRGTADNSPLHF. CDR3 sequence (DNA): TGCAGTGCTAGTCGCGGGACAGCAGATAATTCACCCCTCCACTTT.

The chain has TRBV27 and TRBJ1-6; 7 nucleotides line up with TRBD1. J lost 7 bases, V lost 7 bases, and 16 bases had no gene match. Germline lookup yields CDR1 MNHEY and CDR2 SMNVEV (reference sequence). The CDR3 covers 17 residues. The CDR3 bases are TGTGCCAGCATCCACCACGGACAGGCCACTCTCAATTCACCCCTCCACTTT. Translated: CASIHHGQATLNSPLHF.

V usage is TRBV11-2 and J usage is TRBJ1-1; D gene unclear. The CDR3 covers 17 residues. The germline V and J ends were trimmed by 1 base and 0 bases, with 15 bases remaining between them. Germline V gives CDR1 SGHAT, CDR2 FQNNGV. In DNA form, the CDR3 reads TGTGCCAGCAGCTTAGCGACGGTAGGGCTCATGAACACTGAAGCTTTCTTT. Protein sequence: CASSLATVGLMNTEAFF. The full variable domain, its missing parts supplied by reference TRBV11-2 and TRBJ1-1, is EAGVAQSPRYKIIEKRQSVAFWCNPISGHATLYWYQQILGQGPKLLIQFQNNGVVDDSQLPKDRFSAERLKGVDSTLKIQPAKLEDSAVYLCASSLATVGLMNTEAFFGQGTRLTVV.

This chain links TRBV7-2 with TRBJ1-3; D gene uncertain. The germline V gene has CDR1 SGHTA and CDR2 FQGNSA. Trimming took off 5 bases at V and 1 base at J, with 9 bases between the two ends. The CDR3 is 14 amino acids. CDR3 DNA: TGTGCCAGCAGCCCCCGGGTGTCTGGAAACACCATATATTTT. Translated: CASSPRVSGNTIYF.

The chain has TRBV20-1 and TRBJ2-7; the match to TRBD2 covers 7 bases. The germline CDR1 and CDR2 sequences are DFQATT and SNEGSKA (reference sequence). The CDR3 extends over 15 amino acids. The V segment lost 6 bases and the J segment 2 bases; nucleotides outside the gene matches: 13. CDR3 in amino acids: CSASPPWTSPYEQYF. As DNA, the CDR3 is TGCAGTGCCTCTCCCCCCTGGACTAGTCCCTACGAGCAGTACTTC.

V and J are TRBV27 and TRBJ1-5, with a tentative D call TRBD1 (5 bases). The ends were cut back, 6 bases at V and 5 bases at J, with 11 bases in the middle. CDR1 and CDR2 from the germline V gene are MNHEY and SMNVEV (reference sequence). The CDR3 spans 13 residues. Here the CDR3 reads CASRSGTHQPQHF. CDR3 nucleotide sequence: TGTGCCAGCAGGTCCGGGACCCATCAGCCCCAGCATTTT.

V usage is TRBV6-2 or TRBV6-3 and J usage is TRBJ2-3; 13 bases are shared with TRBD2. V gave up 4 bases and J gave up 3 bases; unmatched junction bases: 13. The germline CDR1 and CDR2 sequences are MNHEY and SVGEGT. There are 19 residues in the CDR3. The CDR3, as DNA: TGTGCCAGCAGTTTTGGGAGGGGGACTAGCGGGGCGAATACAGATACGCAGTATTTT. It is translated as CASSFGRGTSGANTDTQYF.

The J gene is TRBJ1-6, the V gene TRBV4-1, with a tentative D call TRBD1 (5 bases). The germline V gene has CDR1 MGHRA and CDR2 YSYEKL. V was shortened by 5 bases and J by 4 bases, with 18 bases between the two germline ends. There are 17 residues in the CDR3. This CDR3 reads CASSRPPGDVYNSPLHF. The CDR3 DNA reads TGCGCCAGCAGCAGACCCCCCGGGGACGTATATAATTCACCCCTCCACTTT.

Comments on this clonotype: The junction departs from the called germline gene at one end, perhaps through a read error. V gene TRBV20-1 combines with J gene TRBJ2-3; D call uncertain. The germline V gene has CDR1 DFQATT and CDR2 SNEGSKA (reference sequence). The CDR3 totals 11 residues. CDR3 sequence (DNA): TGCAGCCATGGGCTCCCAGATACGCGGTATTTT. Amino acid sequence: CSHGLPDTRYF.

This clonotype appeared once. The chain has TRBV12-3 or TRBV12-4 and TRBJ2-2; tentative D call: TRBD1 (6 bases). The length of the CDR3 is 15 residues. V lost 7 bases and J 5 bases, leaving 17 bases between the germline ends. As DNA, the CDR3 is TGTGCCAGCATCCCGGGGACAACTGTTACCGGGGAGCTGTTTTTT. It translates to CASIPGTTVTGELFF.

CDR3 sequence: CASSYLHTGAGELFF. In DNA, the CDR3 is TGTGCCAGCAGTTATTTACACACAGGGGCCGGGGAGCTGTTTTTT. The V and J genes are TRBV6-5 and TRBJ2-2; 7 bases map to TRBD1. The CDR3 sequence is 15 residues long. Germline V gene sequence: CDR1 MNHEY, CDR2 SVGAGI. V shed 3 bases and J 6 bases; nucleotides not matched to a gene: 7.

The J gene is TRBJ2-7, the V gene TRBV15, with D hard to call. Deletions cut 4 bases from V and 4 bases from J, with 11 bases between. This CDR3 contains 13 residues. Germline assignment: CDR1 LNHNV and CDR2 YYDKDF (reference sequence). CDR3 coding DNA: TGTGCCACCAGCACGCGACGTCGGTACGAGCAGTACTTC. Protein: CATSTRRRYEQYF.

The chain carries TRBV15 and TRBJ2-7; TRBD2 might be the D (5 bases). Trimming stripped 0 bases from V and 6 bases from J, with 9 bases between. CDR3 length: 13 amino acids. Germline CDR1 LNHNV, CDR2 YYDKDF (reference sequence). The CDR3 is CATSRDKAGEQYF. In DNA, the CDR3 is TGTGCCACCAGCAGAGATAAGGCGGGCGAGCAGTACTTC. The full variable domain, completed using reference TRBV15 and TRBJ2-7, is DAMVIQNPRYQVTQFGKPVTLSCSQTLNHNVMYWYQQKSSQAPKLLFHYYDKDFNNEADTPDNFQSRRPNTSFCFLDIRSPGLGDTAMYLCATSRDKAGEQYFGPGTRLTVT.

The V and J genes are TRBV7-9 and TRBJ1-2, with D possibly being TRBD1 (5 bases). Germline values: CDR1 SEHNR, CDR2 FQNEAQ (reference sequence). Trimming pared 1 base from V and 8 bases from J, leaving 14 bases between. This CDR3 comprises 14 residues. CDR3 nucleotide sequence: TGTGCCAGCAGCTTAGATTGGGGCCCCGGAGGCTACACCTTC. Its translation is CASSLDWGPGGYTF.

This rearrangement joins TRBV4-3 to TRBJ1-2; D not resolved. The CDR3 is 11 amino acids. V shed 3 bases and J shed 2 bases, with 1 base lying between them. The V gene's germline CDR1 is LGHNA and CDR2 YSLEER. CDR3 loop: CASSQNYGYTF. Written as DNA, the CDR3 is TGCGCCAGCAGCCAGAACTATGGCTACACCTTC.

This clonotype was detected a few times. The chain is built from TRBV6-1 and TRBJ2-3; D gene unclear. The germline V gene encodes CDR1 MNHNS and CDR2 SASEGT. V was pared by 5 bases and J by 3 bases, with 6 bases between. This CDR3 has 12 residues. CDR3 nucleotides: TGTGCCAGCAGTCAAACAACAGATACGCAGTATTTT. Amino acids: CASSQTTDTQYF.

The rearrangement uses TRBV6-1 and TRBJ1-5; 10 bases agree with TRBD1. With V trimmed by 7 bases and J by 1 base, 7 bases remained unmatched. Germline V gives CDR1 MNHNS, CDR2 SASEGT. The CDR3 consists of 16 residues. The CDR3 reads CASMTGGPGSNQPQHF. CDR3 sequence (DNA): TGTGCCAGCATGACAGGGGGCCCCGGGAGCAATCAGCCCCAGCATTTT.

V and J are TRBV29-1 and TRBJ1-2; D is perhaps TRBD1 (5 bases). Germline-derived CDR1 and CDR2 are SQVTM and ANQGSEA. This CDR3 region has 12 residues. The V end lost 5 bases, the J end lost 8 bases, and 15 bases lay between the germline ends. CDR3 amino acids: CSVLEGRGGYTF. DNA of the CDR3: TGCAGCGTTTTAGAGGGGCGGGGGGGCTACACCTTC.

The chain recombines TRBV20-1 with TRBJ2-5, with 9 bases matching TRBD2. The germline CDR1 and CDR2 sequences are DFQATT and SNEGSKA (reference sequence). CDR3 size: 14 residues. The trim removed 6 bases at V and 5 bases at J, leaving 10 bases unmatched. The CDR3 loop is CSARLAEGRETQYF. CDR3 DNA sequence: TGCAGTGCGAGACTAGCGGAGGGACGGGAGACCCAGTACTTC.

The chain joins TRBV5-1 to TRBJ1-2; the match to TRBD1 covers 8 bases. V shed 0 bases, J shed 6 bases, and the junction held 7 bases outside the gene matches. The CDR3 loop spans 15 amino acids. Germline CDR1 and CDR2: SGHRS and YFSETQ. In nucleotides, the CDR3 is TGCGCCAGCAGCTTGGTCCAGGGGGCGCTTCATGGCTACACCTTC. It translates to CASSLVQGALHGYTF.

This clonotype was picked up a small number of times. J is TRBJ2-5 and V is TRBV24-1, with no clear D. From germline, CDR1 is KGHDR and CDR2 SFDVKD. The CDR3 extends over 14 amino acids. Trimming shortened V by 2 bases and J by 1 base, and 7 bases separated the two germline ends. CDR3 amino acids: CATSDSLLQETQYF. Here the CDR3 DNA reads TGTGCCACCAGTGATTCGCTACTCCAAGAGACCCAGTACTTC.